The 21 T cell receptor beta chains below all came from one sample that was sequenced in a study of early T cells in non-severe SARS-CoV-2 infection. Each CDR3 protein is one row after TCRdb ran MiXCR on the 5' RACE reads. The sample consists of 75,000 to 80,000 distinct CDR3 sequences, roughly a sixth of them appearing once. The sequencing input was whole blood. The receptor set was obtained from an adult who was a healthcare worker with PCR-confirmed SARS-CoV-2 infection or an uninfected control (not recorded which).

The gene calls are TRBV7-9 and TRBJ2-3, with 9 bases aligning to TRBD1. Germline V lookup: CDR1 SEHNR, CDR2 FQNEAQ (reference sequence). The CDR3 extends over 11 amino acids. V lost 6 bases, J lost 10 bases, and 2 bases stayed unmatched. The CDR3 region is CASRGQGAQYF. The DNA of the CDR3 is TGTGCCAGCAGGGGACAGGGAGCGCAGTATTTT. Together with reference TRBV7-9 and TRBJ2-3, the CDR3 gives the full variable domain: DTGVSQNPRHKITKRGQNVTFRCDPISEHNRLYWYRQTLGQGPEFLTYFQNEAQLEKSRLLSDRFSAERPKGSFSTLEIQRTEQGDSAMYLCASRGQGAQYFGPGTRLTVL.

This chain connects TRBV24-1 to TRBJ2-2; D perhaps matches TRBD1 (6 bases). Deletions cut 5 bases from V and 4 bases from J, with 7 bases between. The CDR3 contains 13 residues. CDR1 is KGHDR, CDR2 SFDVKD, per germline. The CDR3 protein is CATSVRGTGELFF. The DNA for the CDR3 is TGTGCCACCAGTGTCAGGGGCACCGGGGAGCTGTTTTTT.

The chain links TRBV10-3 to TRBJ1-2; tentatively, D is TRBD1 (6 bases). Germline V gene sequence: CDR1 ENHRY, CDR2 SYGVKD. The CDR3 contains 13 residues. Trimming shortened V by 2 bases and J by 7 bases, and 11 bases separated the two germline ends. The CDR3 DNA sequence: TGTGCCATCAGTGAGGCAGGGGATGTTGGCTACACCTTC. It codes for CAISEAGDVGYTF.

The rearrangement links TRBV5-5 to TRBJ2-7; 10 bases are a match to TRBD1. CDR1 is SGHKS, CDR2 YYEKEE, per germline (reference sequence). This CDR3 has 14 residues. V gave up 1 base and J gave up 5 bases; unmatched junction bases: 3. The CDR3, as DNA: TGTGCCAGCAGCTTGACGGGACAGGGGCACGAGCAGTACTTC. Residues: CASSLTGQGHEQYF.

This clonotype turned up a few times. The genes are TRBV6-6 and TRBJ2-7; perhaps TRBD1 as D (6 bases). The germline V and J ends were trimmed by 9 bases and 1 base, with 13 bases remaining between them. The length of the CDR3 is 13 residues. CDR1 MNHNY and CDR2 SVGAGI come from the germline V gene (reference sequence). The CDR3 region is CASLKQGSYEQYF. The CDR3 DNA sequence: TGTGCCAGTCTAAAACAGGGTTCCTACGAGCAGTACTTC.

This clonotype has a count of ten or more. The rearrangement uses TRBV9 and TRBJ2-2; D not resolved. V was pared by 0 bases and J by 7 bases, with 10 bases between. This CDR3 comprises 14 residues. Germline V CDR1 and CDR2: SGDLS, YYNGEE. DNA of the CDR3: TGTGCCAGCAGCGTAGAAGAGGTCCACGGGGAGCTGTTTTTT. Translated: CASSVEEVHGELFF.

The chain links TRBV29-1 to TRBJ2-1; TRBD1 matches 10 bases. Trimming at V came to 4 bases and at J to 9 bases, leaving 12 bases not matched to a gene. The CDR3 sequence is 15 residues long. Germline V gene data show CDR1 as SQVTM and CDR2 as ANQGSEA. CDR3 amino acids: CSVVRRTGGWGEQFF. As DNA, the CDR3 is TGCAGCGTTGTACGCCGGACAGGGGGATGGGGTGAGCAGTTCTTC.

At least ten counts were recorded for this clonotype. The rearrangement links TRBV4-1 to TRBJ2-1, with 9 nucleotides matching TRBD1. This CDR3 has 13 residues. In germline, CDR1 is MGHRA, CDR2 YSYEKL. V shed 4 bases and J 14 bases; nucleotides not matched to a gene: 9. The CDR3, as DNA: TGCGCCAGCAGCCCCTCCCGGCGGGACAGGGAGTTCTTC. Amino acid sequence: CASSPSRRDREFF.

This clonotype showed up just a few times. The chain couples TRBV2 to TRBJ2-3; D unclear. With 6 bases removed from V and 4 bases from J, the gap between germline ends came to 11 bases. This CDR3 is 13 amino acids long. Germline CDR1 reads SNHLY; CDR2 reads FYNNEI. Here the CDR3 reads CASRENGPDTQYF. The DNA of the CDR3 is TGTGCCAGCAGAGAGAACGGCCCAGATACGCAGTATTTT.

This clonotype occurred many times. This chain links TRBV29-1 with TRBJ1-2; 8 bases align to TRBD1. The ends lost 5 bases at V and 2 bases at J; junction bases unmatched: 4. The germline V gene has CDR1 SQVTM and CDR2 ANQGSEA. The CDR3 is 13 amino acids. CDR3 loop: CSVTGTGNYGYTF. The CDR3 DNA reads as TGCAGCGTTACCGGGACAGGCAACTATGGCTACACCTTC.

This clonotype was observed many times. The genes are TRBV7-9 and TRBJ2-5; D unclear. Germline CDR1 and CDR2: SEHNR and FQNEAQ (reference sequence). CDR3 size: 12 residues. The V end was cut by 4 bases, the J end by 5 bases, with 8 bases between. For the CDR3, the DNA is TGTGCCAGCAGCTCTTCCGGGGAGACCCAGTACTTC. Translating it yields CASSSSGETQYF.

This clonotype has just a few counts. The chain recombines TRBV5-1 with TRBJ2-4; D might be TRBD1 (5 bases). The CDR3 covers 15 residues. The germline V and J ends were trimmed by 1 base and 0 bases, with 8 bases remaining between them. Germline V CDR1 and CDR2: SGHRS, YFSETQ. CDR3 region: CASSLSGIAKNIQYF. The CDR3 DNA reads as TGCGCCAGCAGCTTGTCAGGGATAGCCAAAAACATTCAGTACTTC.

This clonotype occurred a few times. The CDR3, as DNA: TGTGCCAGCAGCTTAAGGACAGGGGGAAGGGATCAGCCCCAGCATTTT. This sequence encodes CASSLRTGGRDQPQHF. This chain links TRBV5-6 with TRBJ1-5, with 10 bases lining up with TRBD1. CDR1 and CDR2 (germline): SGHDT, YYEEEE. The CDR3 has 16 amino acids. The junction had 7 bases not matched to a gene; V was cut back by 2 bases and J by 5 bases.

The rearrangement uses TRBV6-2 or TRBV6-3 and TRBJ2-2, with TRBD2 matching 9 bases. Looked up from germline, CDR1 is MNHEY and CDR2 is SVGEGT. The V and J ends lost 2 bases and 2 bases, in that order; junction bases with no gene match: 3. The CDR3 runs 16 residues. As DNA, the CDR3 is TGTGCCAGCAGTTACCGCGGGGGGGCAAACACCGGGGAGCTGTTTTTT. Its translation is CASSYRGGANTGELFF.

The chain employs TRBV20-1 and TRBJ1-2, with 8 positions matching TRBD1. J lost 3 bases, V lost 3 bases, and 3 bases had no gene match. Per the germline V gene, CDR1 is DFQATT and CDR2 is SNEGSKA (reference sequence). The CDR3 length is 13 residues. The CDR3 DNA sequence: TGCAGTGCTAGTCAGGGGGCCTACTATGGCTACACCTTC. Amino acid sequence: CSASQGAYYGYTF.

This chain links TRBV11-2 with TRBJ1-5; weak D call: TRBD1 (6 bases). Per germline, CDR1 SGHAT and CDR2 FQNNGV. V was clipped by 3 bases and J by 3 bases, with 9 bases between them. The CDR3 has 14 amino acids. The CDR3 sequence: CASSFGQSNQPQHF. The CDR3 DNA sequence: TGTGCCAGCAGCTTTGGACAGTCCAATCAGCCCCAGCATTTT.

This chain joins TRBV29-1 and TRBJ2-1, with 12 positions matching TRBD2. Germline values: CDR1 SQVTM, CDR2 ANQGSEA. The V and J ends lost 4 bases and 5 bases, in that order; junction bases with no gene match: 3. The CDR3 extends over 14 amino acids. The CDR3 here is CSVASGRANNEQFF. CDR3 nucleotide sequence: TGCAGCGTTGCTAGCGGGAGGGCCAACAATGAGCAGTTCTTC.

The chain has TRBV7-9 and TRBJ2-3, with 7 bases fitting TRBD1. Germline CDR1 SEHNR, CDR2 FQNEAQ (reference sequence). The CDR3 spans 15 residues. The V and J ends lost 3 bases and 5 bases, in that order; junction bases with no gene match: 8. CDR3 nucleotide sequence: TGTGCCAGCAGCTTGGGGGACAGAGGGGGAGATACGCAGTATTTT. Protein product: CASSLGDRGGDTQYF.

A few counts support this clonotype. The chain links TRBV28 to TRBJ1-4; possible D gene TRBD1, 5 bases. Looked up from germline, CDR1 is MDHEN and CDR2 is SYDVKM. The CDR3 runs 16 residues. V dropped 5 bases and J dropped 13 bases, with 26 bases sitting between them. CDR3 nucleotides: TGTGCCAGCAGTCCAGGGTCAGTTGCCGCCCTCGGGTCACTGTTTTTT. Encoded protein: CASSPGSVAALGSLFF.

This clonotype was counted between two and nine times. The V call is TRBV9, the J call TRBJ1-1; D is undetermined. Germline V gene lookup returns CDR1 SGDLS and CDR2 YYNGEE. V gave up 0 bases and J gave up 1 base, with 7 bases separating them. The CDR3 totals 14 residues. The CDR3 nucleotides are TGTGCCAGCAGCGTAGCCGGAAGGAACACTGAAGCTTTCTTT. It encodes CASSVAGRNTEAFF.

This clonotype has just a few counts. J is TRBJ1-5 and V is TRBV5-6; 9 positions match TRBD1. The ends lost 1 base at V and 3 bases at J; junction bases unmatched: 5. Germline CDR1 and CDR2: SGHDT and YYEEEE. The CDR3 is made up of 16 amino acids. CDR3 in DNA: TGTGCCAGCAGCTTGATCCGGGACAGGGACAATCAGCCCCAGCATTTT. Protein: CASSLIRDRDNQPQHF.